The rows below give T cell receptor beta chains drawn from one sample of a study of cytomegalovirus exposure and HLA in healthy donors. Using immunoSEQ multiplex PCR, the repertoire was profiled, and TCRdb retains in-frame clones only, with some absent. The repertoire includes 110,000 to 150,000 clones, around 80% of them detected once, and around 4.3% sits in the top ten. Material: PBMCs. These receptors all stem from a man aged 35 to 55 in good health and CMV-seronegative. Both conserved end residues are part of each CDR3. Fields, in order: CDR3 DNA, CDR3 protein, D gene, V gene, J gene, clone size. A D gene is named only where the DNA matches it firmly. A row's size may be missing; if present it is once, few, many or a size class.

DNA: TGTGCCAGCAGCGATCGCAAGGAGGCGAACTATGGCTACACCTTC; CDR3: CASSDRKEANYGYTF; D: NA; V: TRBV7-9; J: TRBJ1-2; size: once
DNA: TGTGCCAGCAGCTTGGGACAGGTTTTAGGCGGCTACACCTTC; CDR3: CASSLGQVLGGYTF; D: NA; V: TRBV5-8; J: TRBJ1-2; size: once
DNA: TGTGCCAGCAGTTTATACAACGAGCAGTACTTC; CDR3: CASSLYNEQYF; D: NA; V: TRBV27; J: TRBJ2-7; size: NA
DNA: TGCGCCAGCAGCTTGTACAGGGCCGAGGACGAAAAACTGTTTTTT; CDR3: CASSLYRAEDEKLFF; D: NA; V: TRBV5-1; J: TRBJ1-4; size: NA
DNA: TGTGCCAGCAGCTTATCTGGGGGGGGGTCAGAGACCCAGTACTTC; CDR3: CASSLSGGGSETQYF; D: TRBD2; V: TRBV7-8; J: TRBJ2-5; size: NA
DNA: TGTGCCAGTACCCCCGGACAGGGGGCGGGCGAGCAGTACTTC; CDR3: CASTPGQGAGEQYF; D: TRBD1; V: TRBV19; J: TRBJ2-7; size: NA
DNA: TGCAGCGTTGAGGCCAGGGGGCGAACAGATACGCAGTATTTT; CDR3: CSVEARGRTDTQYF; D: TRBD1; V: TRBV29-1; J: TRBJ2-3; size: NA
DNA: TGTGCCAGCAGCCCCTGGACAGGAAGCTCTGGGGCCAACGTCCTGACTTTC; CDR3: CASSPWTGSSGANVLTF; D: TRBD1; V: TRBV14; J: TRBJ2-6; size: NA
DNA: TGTGCCGCCGATAGGGGGCTGGGCACTGAAGCTTTCTTT; CDR3: CAADRGLGTEAFF; D: TRBD1; V: TRBV11-2; J: TRBJ1-1; size: NA
DNA: TGTGCCAGTTCGATTTCGGGGGATAATTCCCCCCTCCACTTT; CDR3: CASSISGDNSPLHF; D: NA; V: TRBV2; J: TRBJ1-6; size: NA
DNA: TGTGCCAGCAGCGTAGTTTTCTCAACTAATGAAAAACTGTTTTTT; CDR3: CASSVVFSTNEKLFF; D: NA; V: TRBV9; J: TRBJ1-4; size: NA
DNA: TGTGCCTGGAGTGTAAGTTCCCTCACGGGGAGCCATGGGATATTT; CDR3: CAWSVSSLTGSHGIF; D: NA; V: TRBV30; J: TRBJ1-1; size: NA
DNA: TGTGCCAGCAGCGTAGAAGGTGGGCCTTACTATGGCTACACCTTC; CDR3: CASSVEGGPYYGYTF; D: NA; V: TRBV9; J: TRBJ1-2; size: once
DNA: TGTGCCAGCAGTTTTGGGGGCGGAACCTACGAGCAGTACTTC; CDR3: CASSFGGGTYEQYF; D: NA; V: TRBV27; J: TRBJ2-7; size: NA
DNA: TGCGCCAGCAGCCAAGATAGCCAGGGCTCTGGAAACACCATATATTTT; CDR3: CASSQDSQGSGNTIYF; D: NA; V: TRBV4-3; J: TRBJ1-3; size: NA
DNA: TGTGCCAGCAGCTTGGCCGGGATAACGAACACTGAAGCTTTCTTT; CDR3: CASSLAGITNTEAFF; D: NA; V: TRBV5-5; J: TRBJ1-1; size: NA